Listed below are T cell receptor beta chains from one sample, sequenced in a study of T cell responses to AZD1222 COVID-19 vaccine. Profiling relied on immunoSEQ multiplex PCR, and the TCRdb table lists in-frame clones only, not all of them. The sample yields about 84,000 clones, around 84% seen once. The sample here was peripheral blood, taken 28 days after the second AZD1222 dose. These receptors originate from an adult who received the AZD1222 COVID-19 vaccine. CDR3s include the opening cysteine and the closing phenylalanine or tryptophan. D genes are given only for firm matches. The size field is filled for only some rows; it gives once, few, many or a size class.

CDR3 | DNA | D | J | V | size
CASSPALAGENEQFF | TGTGCCAGCTCACCAGCCCTAGCGGGAGAAAATGAGCAGTTCTTC | TRBD2 | TRBJ2-1 | TRBV18 | -
CASSPGPLNTEAFF | TGTGCCAGCTCACCGGGGCCCTTGAACACTGAAGCTTTCTTT | - | TRBJ1-1 | TRBV18 | once
CSASPAGRTGELFF | TGCAGTGCTAGTCCAGCGGGTCGGACCGGGGAGCTGTTTTTT | - | TRBJ2-2 | TRBV20-1 | -
CASSIQGSWDTEAFF | TGCGCCAGCAGCATACAGGGGAGTTGGGACACTGAAGCTTTCTTT | TRBD1 | TRBJ1-1 | TRBV5-1 | few
CAWISGQGNYEQYF | TGTGCCTGGATATCAGGACAGGGAAACTACGAGCAGTACTTC | TRBD1 | TRBJ2-7 | TRBV30 | few
CASSLNGGRTNTEAFF | TGCGCCAGCAGCCTGAACGGCGGTAGAACGAACACTGAAGCTTTCTTT | - | TRBJ1-1 | TRBV5-1 | -
CASSADRGRTEAFF | TGTGCCAGCAGTGCCGACAGGGGGCGAACTGAAGCTTTCTTT | TRBD1 | TRBJ1-1 | TRBV9 | -
CASSRDSYNEQFF | TGTGCCAGTAGTAGGGACAGCTACAATGAGCAGTTCTTC | TRBD1 | TRBJ2-1 | TRBV19 | -
CASSYAGEQDTQYF | TGTGCCAGCAGCTATGCAGGGGAGCAAGATACGCAGTATTTT | - | TRBJ2-3 | TRBV5-6 | once
CASSPAASGRVSTDTQYF | TGTGCCAGCAGCCCCGCCGCTAGCGGGAGAGTCAGCACAGATACGCAGTATTTT | TRBD2 | TRBJ2-3 | TRBV5-4 | few
CASRAGLPSYEQYF | TGTGCCAGCAGAGCAGGACTCCCCTCCTACGAGCAGTACTTC | - | TRBJ2-7 | TRBV28 | -
CASSLRGRVNTGELFF | TGTGCCAGCTCATTAAGGGGGAGGGTGAACACCGGGGAGCTGTTTTTT | - | TRBJ2-2 | TRBV27 | -
CASSLDSSSYNEQFF | TGTGCCAGCAGTTTGGACTCTAGCTCCTACAATGAGCAGTTCTTC | - | TRBJ2-1 | TRBV6-2/TRBV6-3 | -
CASSVWTSGGAYEQFF | TGTGCCAGCAGCGTCTGGACTAGCGGGGGGGCATATGAGCAGTTCTTC | TRBD2 | TRBJ2-1 | TRBV7-2 | -
CASSPLRQGNTEAFF | TGTGCCAGCAGCCCCTTAAGGCAGGGGAACACTGAAGCTTTCTTT | - | TRBJ1-1 | TRBV2 | -
CSASNPGQGHGGYQPQHF | TGCAGTGCTAGTAACCCGGGACAGGGCCACGGGGGCTATCAGCCCCAGCATTTT | TRBD1 | TRBJ1-5 | TRBV20-1 | once
CASSPVGGRETQYF | TGTGCCAGCAGCCCGGTAGGGGGGCGAGAGACCCAGTACTTC | - | TRBJ2-5 | TRBV5-4 | -
CASSYPGTGNTIYF | TGTGCCAGCAGTTACCCGGGAACTGGAAACACCATATATTTT | - | TRBJ1-3 | TRBV6-2/TRBV6-3 | -
CASRVGEITDTQYF | TGCGCCAGCAGGGTCGGGGAGATCACAGATACGCAGTATTTT | - | TRBJ2-3 | TRBV5-1 | -
CASSGSRAARSYNEQFF | TGTGCCAGCAGTGGCAGCAGGGCGGCCCGCTCCTACAATGAGCAGTTCTTC | - | TRBJ2-1 | TRBV2 | -
CASRGTGDNEQFF | TGTGCCAGTAGAGGGACAGGGGACAATGAGCAGTTCTTC | TRBD1 | TRBJ2-1 | TRBV19 | -
CAWSPSDSLNEKLFF | TGTGCCTGGAGTCCCTCGGACAGTCTAAATGAAAAACTGTTTTTT | - | TRBJ1-4 | TRBV30 | -
CASSLEGGMVTDTQYF | TGCGCCAGCAGCTTGGAAGGCGGGATGGTGACAGATACGCAGTATTTT | - | TRBJ2-3 | TRBV5-1 | -
CASSSQGARTGELFF | TGTGCCAGCAGCTCCCAGGGGGCGAGGACCGGGGAGCTGTTTTTT | TRBD1 | TRBJ2-2 | TRBV7-3 | -
CASSPPGALRDTQYF | TGTGCCAGCAGCCCGCCGGGGGCCCTCCGCGATACGCAGTATTTT | - | TRBJ2-3 | TRBV7-8 | -
CASSPQGDGEQYF | TGTGCCAGCAGCCCTCAGGGGGACGGCGAGCAGTACTTC | TRBD1 | TRBJ2-7 | TRBV12-3/TRBV12-4 | -
CAISRPGTGNEQFF | TGTGCCATCAGTCGTCCCGGGACAGGGAATGAGCAGTTCTTC | TRBD1 | TRBJ2-1 | TRBV10-3 | -
CASRLAGANEQFF | TGTGCCAGCAGACTAGCGGGAGCCAATGAGCAGTTCTTC | TRBD2 | TRBJ2-1 | TRBV28 | -
CASSFRGGNSPLHF | TGTGCCAGCAGCTTTCGCGGAGGTAATTCACCCCTCCACTTT | - | TRBJ1-6 | TRBV5-5 | few
CASREGGRTNYGYTF | TGTGCCAGCAGGGAAGGGGGGCGAACTAACTATGGCTACACCTTC | - | TRBJ1-2 | TRBV6-1 | -
CASSAPGWVTQPQHF | TGTGCCAGCAGCGCCCCGGGCTGGGTCACTCAGCCCCAGCATTTT | - | TRBJ1-5 | TRBV7-9 | -
CASSLRTGGLSYEQYF | TGTGCCAGCAGCTTGAGGACAGGGGGCCTCTCCTACGAGCAGTACTTC | TRBD1 | TRBJ2-7 | TRBV5-5 | -